This section outlines one T cell receptor (beta chain) sequence together with its context. Its matching antigen is unknown. Via MiXCR, TCRdb re-called the 5' RACE reads, giving one row per CDR3 protein. This table holds approximately 250,000 distinct CDR3 sequences, over 15% found once. The sample originates from a study of T-cell memory formation after mild COVID-19. Study-wide results and limits: Cross-reactive memory seemingly joined, as some responding clones were found in pre-infection memory.

Germline CDR1 and CDR2: SQVTM and ANQGSEA. Deletions cut 1 base from V and 7 bases from J, with 19 bases between. This CDR3 is built from 15 residues. The receptor was isolated from an adult woman who had mild COVID-19 (a few samples of this study predate the infection). Cell type and time point are not known. Material: PBMCs or a T cell subset sorted from them (not recorded which). V and J are TRBV29-1 and TRBJ1-2; D possibly corresponds to TRBD1 (6 bases). CDR3 bases: TGCAGCGTTGAAGCAGGCCGGGCCGTAGGGGGTGGCTACACCTTC. Translating it yields CSVEAGRAVGGGYTF.